These 21 T cell receptor beta chains were sequenced from one sample in a study of beta chain features in type 1 diabetes. Notes on the study in general: The study found moderately but significantly shorter TCRB CDR3s in all four CD4+ subsets of Type 1 diabetes patients.

TCRB transcripts that were expressed got sequenced, as all of the isolated RNA had been reverse transcribed. The method was immunoSEQ multiplex PCR; TCRdb's version includes in-frame clones alone and lacks a portion of them. This table holds roughly 260,000 clones, about 20% found once. What these receptors recognize is not known. The sample consisted of naive CD4+ T cells from blood. The receptors were gathered from a woman aged 40 to 50 with type 1 diabetes.

This chain uses TRBV5-4 with TRBJ1-2; TRBD1 matches at 8 bases. Germline V gene sequence: CDR1 SGHNT, CDR2 YYREEE (reference sequence). V shed 1 base and J 0 bases; nucleotides not matched to a gene: 2. The CDR3 covers 15 residues. The chain's CDR3 is CASSLRTGTNYGYTF. Here the CDR3 DNA reads TGTGCCAGCAGCTTGCGGACAGGGACTAACTATGGCTACACCTTC. The full variable domain, rest sourced from reference TRBV5-4 and TRBJ1-2, is ETGVTQSPTHLIKTRGQQVTLRCSSQSGHNTVSWYQQALGQGPQFIFQYYREEENGRGNFPPRFSGLQFPNYSSELNVNALELDDSALYLCASSLRTGTNYGYTFGSGTRLTVV.

This clone occurred a few times. This rearrangement joins TRBV29-1 to TRBJ2-7, with 7 bases aligning to TRBD1. V shed 7 bases and J 3 bases; nucleotides not matched to a gene: 6. CDR1 and CDR2 from the germline V gene are SQVTM and ANQGSEA. This CDR3 has 12 residues. The CDR3 sequence: CSGTGTDYEQYF. In nucleotides, the CDR3 is TGCAGCGGGACCGGGACAGACTACGAGCAGTACTTC.

This chain connects TRBV27 to TRBJ1-6; D perhaps matches TRBD1 (6 bases). This CDR3 is built from 13 residues. V was pared by 6 bases and J by 11 bases, with 14 bases between. CDR1 MNHEY and CDR2 SMNVEV come from the germline V gene (reference sequence). This CDR3 reads CASRAQGATPLHF. CDR3 coding DNA: TGTGCCAGCAGAGCACAGGGTGCAACACCCCTCCACTTT.

V is TRBV28 and J is TRBJ2-1; D is uncertain. The CDR3 totals 11 residues. Germline-derived CDR1 and CDR2 are MDHEN and SYDVKM. V lost 5 bases to trimming and J lost 5 bases, with 4 bases between them. The CDR3 sequence is CASSPHNEQFF. The DNA of the CDR3 is TGTGCCAGCAGTCCTCACAATGAGCAGTTCTTC.

This clone showed up just a few times. The chain links TRBV4-1 to TRBJ2-1; TRBD1 matches at 7 bases. The trim removed 2 bases at V and 0 bases at J, leaving 10 bases unmatched. CDR1 MGHRA and CDR2 YSYEKL come from the germline V gene. CDR3 size: 18 residues. Written as DNA, the CDR3 is TGCGCCAGCAGCCAAAGGCCCCAGGGGGTGGACTCCTACAATGAGCAGTTCTTC. The encoded protein is CASSQRPQGVDSYNEQFF.

The chain employs TRBV2 and TRBJ2-1, with 9 bases identical to TRBD2. The CDR3 has 16 residues. Germline trimming cut 7 bases from V and 5 bases from J; bases unmatched to any gene: 12. Germline V gene lookup returns CDR1 SNHLY and CDR2 FYNNEI. Written as DNA, the CDR3 is TGTGCCAGCACTCAAGCCGGGACTAGCATTGACAATGAGCAGTTCTTC. Translation: CASTQAGTSIDNEQFF.

V usage is TRBV6-6 and J usage is TRBJ2-7; 7 nucleotides line up with TRBD1. Germline-derived CDR1 and CDR2 are MNHNY and SVGAGI (reference sequence). After removal of 7 bases from V and 2 bases from J, the junction contained 8 bases not matched to a gene. The CDR3 loop spans 14 amino acids. CDR3 protein: CASTERQGPYEQYF. CDR3 coding DNA: TGTGCCAGCACCGAACGACAGGGCCCCTACGAGCAGTACTTC.

The chain links TRBV5-4 to TRBJ2-7; 8 bases match TRBD1. The CDR3 is 14 residues long. From germline, CDR1 is SGHNT and CDR2 YYREEE (reference sequence). J was trimmed by 2 bases and V by 4 bases; bases with no gene match: 5. In DNA, the CDR3 is TGTGCCAGCAGCGCCGGACAGGGTACCTACGAGCAGTACTTC. Translation gives CASSAGQGTYEQYF.

A few counts support this clone. The V and J genes are TRBV4-1 and TRBJ2-7; 11 bases map to TRBD2. Germline assignment: CDR1 MGHRA and CDR2 YSYEKL. After removal of 0 bases from V and 4 bases from J, the junction contained 8 bases not matched to a gene. The CDR3 spans 17 residues. The chain's CDR3 is CASSQDNSLAGEYEQYF. The DNA for the CDR3 is TGCGCCAGCAGCCAAGATAATTCACTAGCGGGGGAGTACGAGCAGTACTTC.

The rearrangement links TRBV7-3 to TRBJ2-3, with D maybe TRBD1 (6 bases). The CDR3 totals 15 residues. V was cut by 5 bases and J by 4 bases, with 16 bases left in between. Germline V gene data show CDR1 as SGHTA and CDR2 as FQGTGA. CDR3 residues: CASSPQQGDADTQYF. The CDR3 nucleotides are TGTGCCAGCAGCCCCCAACAGGGAGATGCAGATACGCAGTATTTT. Based on the CDR3 plus reference TRBV7-3 and TRBJ2-3, the full variable domain is GAGVSQTPSNKVTEKGKYVELRCDPISGHTALYWYRQSLGQGPEFLIYFQGTGAADDSGLPNDRFFAVRPEGSVSTLKIQRTERGDSAVYLCASSPQQGDADTQYFGPGTRLTVL.

The J gene is TRBJ2-7, the V gene TRBV29-1, with D possibly being TRBD1 (6 bases). The CDR3 loop spans 13 amino acids. V dropped 4 bases and J dropped 4 bases, with 14 bases sitting between them. Germline V gene sequence: CDR1 SQVTM, CDR2 ANQGSEA. CDR3 DNA sequence: TGCAGCGTTGCACCCCCGACAGGTTACGAGCAGTACTTC. Protein: CSVAPPTGYEQYF.

The rearrangement links TRBV7-8 to TRBJ2-7, with no clear D. The ends were cut back, 8 bases at V and 1 base at J, with 3 bases in the middle. Germline V gene sequence: CDR1 SGHVS, CDR2 FQNEAQ. This CDR3 is 10 amino acids long. In DNA form, the CDR3 reads TGTGCCAGCCCATCCTACGAGCAGTACTTC. It yields the protein CASPSYEQYF.

This clone occurred a few times. One junction end does not reproduce the germline sequence, and a read error may be involved. V gene TRBV28 combines with J gene TRBJ1-2; perhaps TRBD1 as D (6 bases). The CDR3 extends over 13 amino acids. Germline V gives CDR1 MDHEN, CDR2 SYDVKM. In DNA, the CDR3 is TGTGCCAGCAGTTATGGGACAAACCCTGGGGGGGGCTTC. The encoded protein is CASSYGTNPGGGF.

This chain links TRBV29-1 with TRBJ2-1, with 9 bases aligning to TRBD2. Germline V lookup: CDR1 SQVTM, CDR2 ANQGSEA. The CDR3 runs 14 residues. V dropped 1 base and J dropped 4; count of bases not matched to a gene: 2. DNA for the CDR3: TGCAGCGTTGAAGGGCTAGCGGGGTACAATGAGCAGTTCTTC. Translation gives CSVEGLAGYNEQFF.

This sequence joins TRBV5-4 and TRBJ2-5; 12 nucleotides agree with TRBD1. V lost 2 bases, J lost 2 bases, and 10 bases stayed unmatched. Germline V gene lookup returns CDR1 SGHNT and CDR2 YYREEE (reference sequence). This CDR3 has 18 amino acids. The CDR3 spells CASSFPPGTGGQQETQYF. DNA of the CDR3: TGTGCCAGCAGCTTTCCGCCCGGGACAGGGGGCCAACAAGAGACCCAGTACTTC.

The rearrangement links TRBV7-3 to TRBJ2-5; maybe TRBD1 (5 bases). Trimming removed 1 base from V and 2 bases from J, with 5 bases in between. This CDR3 has 13 amino acids. Per germline, CDR1 SGHTA and CDR2 FQGTGA. The CDR3 loop reads CASSLRQQETQYF. In nucleotides, the CDR3 is TGTGCCAGCAGCTTAAGACAGCAAGAGACCCAGTACTTC.

V and J are TRBV7-3 and TRBJ1-1, with D tentatively TRBD1 (5 bases). CDR1 and CDR2 (germline): SGHTA, FQGTGA. The CDR3 has 13 residues. V was shortened by 1 base and J by 4 bases, with 7 bases between the two germline ends. CDR3 nucleotide sequence: TGTGCCAGCAGCTTAAATCAGGGCACTGAAGCTTTCTTT. Protein sequence: CASSLNQGTEAFF.

This clone was observed a few times. The V call is TRBV4-1, the J call TRBJ1-1, with 8 bases that match TRBD1. Losses at the gene ends were 4 bases for V and 2 bases for J; bases not matched to a gene: 3. Germline V lookup: CDR1 MGHRA, CDR2 YSYEKL. This CDR3 comprises 14 residues. This CDR3 is CASSRDRGNTEAFF. CDR3 DNA sequence: TGCGCCAGCAGCCGCGACAGGGGCAACACTGAAGCTTTCTTT.

This clone showed up just a few times. The chain combines TRBV30 with TRBJ2-1, with 7 bases matching TRBD2. V was clipped by 3 bases and J by 6 bases; unmatched bases: 17. There are 17 residues in the CDR3. Germline lookup yields CDR1 GTSNPN and CDR2 SVGIG (reference sequence). CDR3 sequence reads: CAWSAGTGTIVGNEQFF. The CDR3 DNA reads TGTGCCTGGAGCGCGGGGACCGGGACTATAGTCGGCAATGAGCAGTTCTTC.

A word on this clone: Within the sample, other DNA sequences also encode this same CDR3. In nucleotides, the CDR3 is TGTGCCAGCAGCTTAGCTCCGGGGAACACTGAAGCTTTCTTT. It encodes CASSLAPGNTEAFF. V usage is TRBV7-2 and J usage is TRBJ1-1; D gene unclear. Trimming removed 0 bases at V and 1 base at J, with 6 bases between. In germline, CDR1 is SGHTA, CDR2 FQGNSA. The CDR3 is 14 amino acids.

The chain links TRBV5-6 to TRBJ1-5, with 8 bases fitting TRBD1. V lost 3 bases and J lost 5; bases outside the gene matches: 4. Germline CDR1 and CDR2: SGHDT and YYEEEE. The CDR3 contains 14 residues. CDR3 nucleotide sequence: TGTGCCAGCAGCTCAGACAGGGGCGATCAGCCCCAGCATTTT. This encodes CASSSDRGDQPQHF.